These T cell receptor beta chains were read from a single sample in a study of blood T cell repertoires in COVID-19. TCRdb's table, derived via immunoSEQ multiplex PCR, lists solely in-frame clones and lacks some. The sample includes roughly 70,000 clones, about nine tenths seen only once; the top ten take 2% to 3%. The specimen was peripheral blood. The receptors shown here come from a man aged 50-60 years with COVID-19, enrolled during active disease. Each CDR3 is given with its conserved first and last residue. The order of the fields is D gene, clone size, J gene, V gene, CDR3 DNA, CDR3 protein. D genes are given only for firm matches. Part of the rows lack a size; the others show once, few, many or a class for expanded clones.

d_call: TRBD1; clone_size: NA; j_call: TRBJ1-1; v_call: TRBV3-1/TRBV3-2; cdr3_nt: TGTGCCAGCAGCCAAGATCAGAGGACAGGGAGAGCTTTCTTT; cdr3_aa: CASSQDQRTGRAFF
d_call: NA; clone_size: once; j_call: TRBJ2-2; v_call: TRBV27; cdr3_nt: TGTGCCAGCAGTCCCACTAGAGGCACCGGGGAGCTGTTTTTT; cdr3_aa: CASSPTRGTGELFF
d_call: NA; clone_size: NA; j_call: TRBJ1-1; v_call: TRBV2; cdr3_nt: TGTGCCAGCAGTCGAGCCGTGACAAGATTGAACACTGAAGCTTTCTTT; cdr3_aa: CASSRAVTRLNTEAFF
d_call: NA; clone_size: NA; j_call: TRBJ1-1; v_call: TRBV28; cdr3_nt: TGTGCCAGCAGTTGGGGGAGGGGCGGCACTGAAGCTTTCTTT; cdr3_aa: CASSWGRGGTEAFF
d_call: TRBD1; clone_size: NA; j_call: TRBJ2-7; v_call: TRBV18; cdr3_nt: TGTGCCAGCTCACCACCGGGACAGGGCATTTTCGACGAGCAGTACTTC; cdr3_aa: CASSPPGQGIFDEQYF
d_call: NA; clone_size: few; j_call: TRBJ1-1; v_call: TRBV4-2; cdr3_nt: TGTGCCAGCAGCCAAGCGGACAGCAACACTGAAGCTTTCTTT; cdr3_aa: CASSQADSNTEAFF
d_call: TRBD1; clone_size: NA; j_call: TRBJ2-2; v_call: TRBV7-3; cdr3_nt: TGTGCCAGCAGCTTAAAGGGACAGGGGGCCGGGGAGCTGTTTTTT; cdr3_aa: CASSLKGQGAGELFF
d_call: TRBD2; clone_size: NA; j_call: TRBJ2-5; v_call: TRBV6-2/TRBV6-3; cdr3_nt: TGTGCCAGCAGTCAAGGGGCGGGAGTAGAGACCCAGTACTTC; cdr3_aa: CASSQGAGVETQYF
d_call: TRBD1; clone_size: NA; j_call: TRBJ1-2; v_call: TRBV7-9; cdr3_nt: TGTGCCAGCAGCCATACGACCGGGACAGGGTCCGACTATGGCTACACCTTC; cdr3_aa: CASSHTTGTGSDYGYTF
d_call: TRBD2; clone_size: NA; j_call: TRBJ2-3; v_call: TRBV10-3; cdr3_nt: TGTGCCATCAGGACCACTAGCGGGAGCACAGATACGCAGTATTTT; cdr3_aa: CAIRTTSGSTDTQYF
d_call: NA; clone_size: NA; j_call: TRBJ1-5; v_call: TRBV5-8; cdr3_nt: TGTGCCAGCAGCTTGCGGGGAATGGGGTCTAGCAATCAGCCCCAGCATTTT; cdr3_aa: CASSLRGMGSSNQPQHF
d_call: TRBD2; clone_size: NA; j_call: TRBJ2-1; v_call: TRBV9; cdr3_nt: TGTGCCAGCAGCCAACGATCTAGCGGGGCTTACAATGAGCAGTTCTTC; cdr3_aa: CASSQRSSGAYNEQFF
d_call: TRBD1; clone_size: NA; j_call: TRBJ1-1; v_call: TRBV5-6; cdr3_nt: TGTGCCAGCAGTCTACAGGGGGGGACTGAAGCTTTCTTT; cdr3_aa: CASSLQGGTEAFF
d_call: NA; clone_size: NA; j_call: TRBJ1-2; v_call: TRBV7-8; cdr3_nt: TGTGCCAGCAGTTCTCAACAGGGTATCGGCTACACCTTC; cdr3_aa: CASSSQQGIGYTF
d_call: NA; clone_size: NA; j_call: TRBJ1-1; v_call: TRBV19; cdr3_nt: TGTGCCAGTAGTACGACCTGGGACATCACTGAAGCTTTCTTT; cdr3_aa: CASSTTWDITEAFF
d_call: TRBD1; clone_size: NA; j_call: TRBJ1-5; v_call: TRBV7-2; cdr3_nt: TGTGCCAGCAGCGAACAGGGGTCCACTCAGCCCCAGCATTTT; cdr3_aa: CASSEQGSTQPQHF
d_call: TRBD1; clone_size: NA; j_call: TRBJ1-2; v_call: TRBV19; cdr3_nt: TGTGCCAGTAGTATAACGGGACAGGGGGTTCCGAACTATGGCTACACCTTC; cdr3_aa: CASSITGQGVPNYGYTF
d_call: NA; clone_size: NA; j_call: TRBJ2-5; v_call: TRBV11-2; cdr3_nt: TGTGCCAGCAGCTTATTAAGCGAGACCCAGTACTTC; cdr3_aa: CASSLLSETQYF
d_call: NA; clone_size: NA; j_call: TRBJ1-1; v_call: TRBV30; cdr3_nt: TGTGCCTGGAATAACAGCCCGAACACTGAAGCTTTCTTT; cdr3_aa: CAWNNSPNTEAFF
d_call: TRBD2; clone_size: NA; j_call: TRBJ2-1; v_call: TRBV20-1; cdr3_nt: TGCAGTGCTAGTAGGGCTAGCGGGGGGGCCAGTGAGCAGTTCTTC; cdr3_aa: CSASRASGGASEQFF